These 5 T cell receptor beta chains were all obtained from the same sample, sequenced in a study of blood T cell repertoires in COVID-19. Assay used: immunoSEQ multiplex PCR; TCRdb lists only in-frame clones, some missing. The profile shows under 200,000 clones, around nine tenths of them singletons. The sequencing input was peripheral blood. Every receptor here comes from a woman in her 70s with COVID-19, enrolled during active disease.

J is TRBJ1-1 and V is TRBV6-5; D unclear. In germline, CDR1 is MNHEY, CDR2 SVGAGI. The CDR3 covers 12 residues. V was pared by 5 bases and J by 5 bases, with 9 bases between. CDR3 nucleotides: TGTGCCAGCAGTCGTACGAGGACTGAAGCTTTCTTT. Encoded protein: CASSRTRTEAFF.

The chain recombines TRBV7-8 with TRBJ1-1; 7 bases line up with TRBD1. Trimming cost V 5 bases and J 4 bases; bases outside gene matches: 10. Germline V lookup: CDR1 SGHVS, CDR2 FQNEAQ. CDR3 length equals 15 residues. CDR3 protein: CASSLQTGTITEAFF. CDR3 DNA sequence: TGTGCCAGCAGCCTACAGACAGGGACGATCACTGAAGCTTTCTTT.

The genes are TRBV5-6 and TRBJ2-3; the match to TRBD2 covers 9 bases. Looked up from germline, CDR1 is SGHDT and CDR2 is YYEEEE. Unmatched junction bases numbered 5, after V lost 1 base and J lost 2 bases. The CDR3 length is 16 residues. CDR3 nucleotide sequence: TGTGCCAGCAGCTTGAAGAGCGGGGGGTTCACAGATACGCAGTATTTT. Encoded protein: CASSLKSGGFTDTQYF.

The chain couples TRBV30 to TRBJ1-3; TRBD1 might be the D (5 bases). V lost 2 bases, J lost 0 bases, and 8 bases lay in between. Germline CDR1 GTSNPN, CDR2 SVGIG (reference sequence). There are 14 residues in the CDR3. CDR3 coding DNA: TGTGCCTGGAGTCACAGGCTCTCTGGAAACACCATATATTTT. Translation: CAWSHRLSGNTIYF. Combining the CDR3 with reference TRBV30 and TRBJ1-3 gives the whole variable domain SQTIHQWPATLVQPVGSPLSLECTVEGTSNPNLYWYRQAAGRGLQLLFYSVGIGQISSEVPQNLSASRPQDRQFILSSKKLLLSDSGFYLCAWSHRLSGNTIYFGEGSWLTVV.

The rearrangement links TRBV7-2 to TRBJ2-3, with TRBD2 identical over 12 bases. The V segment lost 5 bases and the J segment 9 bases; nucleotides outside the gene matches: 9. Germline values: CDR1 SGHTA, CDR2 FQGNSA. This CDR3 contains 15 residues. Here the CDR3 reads CASSRTSGVGGTQYF. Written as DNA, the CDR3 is TGTGCCAGCAGCCGGACTAGCGGGGTAGGTGGCACGCAGTATTTT.